This TCR beta chain was recorded in a study of shared clonotypes between healthy human individuals. Profiled with immunoSEQ multiplex PCR; TCRdb holds only in-frame clones, not every one. This sample yields about 2.4 million clones, of which roughly 92% are seen a single time; roughly 0.13% belongs to the top ten. CDR3 length equals 15 residues. Germline V gives CDR1 SEHNR, CDR2 FQNEAQ (reference sequence). V shed 5 bases and J shed 2 bases, with 16 bases lying between them. Sequencing used naive CD4+ T cells sorted from blood. The sample's subset: CD45RA+ positively selected. The clonotype originates from a young man in good health. V is TRBV7-9 and J is TRBJ2-7; D perhaps matches TRBD1 (6 bases). This CDR3 reads CASSPRGQSTYEQYF. CDR3 bases: TGTGCCAGCAGCCCCAGAGGACAGAGTACCTACGAGCAGTACTTC.